The sequence of this TCR beta chain was determined in a study of T cell repertoires in cytomegalovirus infection. Each CDR3 protein gets one entry after TCRdb re-called the reads with MiXCR. This table holds some 180,000 distinct CDR3 sequences, under 25% found once. The ends were cut back, 0 bases at V and 13 bases at J, with 10 bases in the middle. Per germline, CDR1 SQVTM and CDR2 ANQGSEA. This CDR3 region has 11 residues. This receptor was taken from a human donor in good health (CMV status not recorded). Some clones in this sample may be carry-over from other donors' samples. The sequenced sample consisted of PBMCs. The chain links TRBV29-1 to TRBJ2-1; TRBD2 might be the D (6 bases). The CDR3 here is CSVEEVGTQFF. The DNA for the CDR3 is TGCAGCGTTGAAGAGGTCGGGACTCAGTTCTTC.